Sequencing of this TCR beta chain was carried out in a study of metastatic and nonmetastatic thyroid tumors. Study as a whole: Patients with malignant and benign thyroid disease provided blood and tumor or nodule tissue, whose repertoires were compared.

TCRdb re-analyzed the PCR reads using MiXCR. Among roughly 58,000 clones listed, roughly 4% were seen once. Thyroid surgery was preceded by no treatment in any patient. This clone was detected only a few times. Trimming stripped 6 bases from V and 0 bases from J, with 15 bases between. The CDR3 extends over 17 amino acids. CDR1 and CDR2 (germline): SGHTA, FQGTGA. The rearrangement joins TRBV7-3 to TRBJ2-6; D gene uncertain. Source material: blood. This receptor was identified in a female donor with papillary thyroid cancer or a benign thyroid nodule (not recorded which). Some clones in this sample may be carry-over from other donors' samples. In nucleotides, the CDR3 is TGTGCCAGCAGTATGACTTCCGGATACTCTGGGGCCAACGTCCTGACTTTC. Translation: CASSMTSGYSGANVLTF.